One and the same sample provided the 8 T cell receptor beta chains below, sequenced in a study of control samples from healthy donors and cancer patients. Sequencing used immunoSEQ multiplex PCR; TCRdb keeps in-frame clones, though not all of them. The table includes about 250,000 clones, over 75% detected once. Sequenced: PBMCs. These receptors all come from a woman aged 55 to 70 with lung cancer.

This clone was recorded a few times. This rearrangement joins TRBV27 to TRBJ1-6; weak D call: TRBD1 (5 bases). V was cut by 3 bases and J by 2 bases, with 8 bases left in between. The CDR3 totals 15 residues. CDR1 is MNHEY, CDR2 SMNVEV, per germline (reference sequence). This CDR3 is CASSFTGPYNSPLHF. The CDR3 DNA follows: TGTGCCAGCAGTTTTACGGGGCCCTATAATTCACCCCTCCACTTT.

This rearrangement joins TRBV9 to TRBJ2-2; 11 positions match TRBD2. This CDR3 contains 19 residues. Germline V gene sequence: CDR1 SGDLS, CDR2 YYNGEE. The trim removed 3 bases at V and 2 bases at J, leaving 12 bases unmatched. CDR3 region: CASSGRILAGGQNTGELFF. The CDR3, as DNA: TGTGCCAGCAGCGGACGAATCCTAGCGGGGGGTCAAAACACCGGGGAGCTGTTTTTT.

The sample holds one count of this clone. In DNA, the CDR3 is TGTGCCAGCAGTGTCGGACCGCCGGTTGGCAATGAGCAGTTCTTC. Residues: CASSVGPPVGNEQFF. The chain recombines TRBV2 with TRBJ2-1; D call uncertain. V was pared by 4 bases and J by 6 bases, with 16 bases between. Germline-derived CDR1 and CDR2 are SNHLY and FYNNEI. This CDR3 is built from 15 residues.

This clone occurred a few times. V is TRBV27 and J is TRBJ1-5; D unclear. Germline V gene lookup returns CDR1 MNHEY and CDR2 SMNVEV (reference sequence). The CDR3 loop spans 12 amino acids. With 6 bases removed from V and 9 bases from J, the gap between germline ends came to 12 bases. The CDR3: CASRETSVPQHF. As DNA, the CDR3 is TGTGCCAGCAGAGAGACCAGTGTGCCCCAGCATTTT.

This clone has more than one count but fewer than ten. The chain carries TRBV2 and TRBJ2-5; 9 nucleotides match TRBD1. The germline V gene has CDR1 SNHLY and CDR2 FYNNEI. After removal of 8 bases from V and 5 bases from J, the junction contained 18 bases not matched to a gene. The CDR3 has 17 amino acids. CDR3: CASQGGPGQGGGETQYF. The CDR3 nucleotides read TGTGCCAGCCAGGGAGGCCCGGGACAGGGTGGAGGGGAGACCCAGTACTTC.

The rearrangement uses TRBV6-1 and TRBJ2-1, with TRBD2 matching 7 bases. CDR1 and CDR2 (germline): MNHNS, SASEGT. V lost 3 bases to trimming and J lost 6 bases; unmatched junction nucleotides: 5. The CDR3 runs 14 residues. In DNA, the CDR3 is TGTGCCAGCAGTGACGCCGGGACTACCAATGAGCAGTTCTTC. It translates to CASSDAGTTNEQFF.

CDR3 sequence: CAISAGRNSPLHF. The DNA for the CDR3 is TGTGCCATCAGTGCGGGACGTAATTCACCCCTCCACTTT. The V call is TRBV10-3, the J call TRBJ1-6; tentatively, D is TRBD1 (5 bases). The CDR3 has 13 residues. Germline assignment: CDR1 ENHRY and CDR2 SYGVKD. Between the trimmed V and J ends, which lost 4 bases and 6 bases, there was a span of 7 bases.

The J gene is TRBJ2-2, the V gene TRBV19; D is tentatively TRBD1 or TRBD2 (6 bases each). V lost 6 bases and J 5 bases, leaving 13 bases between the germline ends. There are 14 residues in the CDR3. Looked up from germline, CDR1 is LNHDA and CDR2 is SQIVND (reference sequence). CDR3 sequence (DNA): TGTGCCAGTAGGGAGGGGGGCTGGACCGGGGAGCTGTTTTTT. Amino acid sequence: CASREGGWTGELFF. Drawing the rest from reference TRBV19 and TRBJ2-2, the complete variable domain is DGGITQSPKYLFRKEGQNVTLSCEQNLNHDAMYWYRQDPGQGLRLIYYSQIVNDFQKGDIAEGYSVSREKKESFPLTVTSAQKNPTAFYLCASREGGWTGELFFGEGSRLTVL.